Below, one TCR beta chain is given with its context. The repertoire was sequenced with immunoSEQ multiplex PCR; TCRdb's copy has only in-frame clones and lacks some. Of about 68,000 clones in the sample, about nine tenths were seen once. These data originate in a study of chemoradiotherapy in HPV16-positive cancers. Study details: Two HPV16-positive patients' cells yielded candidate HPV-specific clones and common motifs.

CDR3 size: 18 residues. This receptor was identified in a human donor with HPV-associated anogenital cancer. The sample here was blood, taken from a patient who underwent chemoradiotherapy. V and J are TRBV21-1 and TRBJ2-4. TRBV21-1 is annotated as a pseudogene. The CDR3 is CASSKVSGVLVAKNIQYF. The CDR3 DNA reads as TGTGCCAGCAGCAAAGTAAGTGGGGTGTTAGTAGCCAAAAACATTCAGTACTTC.